The source of this T cell receptor beta chain is a study of shared clonotypes between healthy human individuals. General study points: Incompleteness in sorted-subset sequencing, despite large depth, was shown by rarefaction. Larger estimated richness was generally recorded for naive subsets relative to memory subsets.

Clones were read by immunoSEQ multiplex PCR, and TCRdb kept only the in-frame ones, dropping some. Among roughly 1.4 million clones listed, approximately 98.5% were seen once. A CD45RA+ naive subset and a CD45RA-negative memory subset were split from CD4+ cells. As regards this clone: As yet, its antigen is unknown.

Between the trimmed V and J ends, which lost 3 bases and 5 bases, there was a span of 12 bases. The CDR3 is 14 residues long. Per the germline V gene, CDR1 is SGHTA and CDR2 is FQGNSA. The genes are TRBV7-2 and TRBJ2-3; D gene unclear. Sequences were obtained from naive CD4+ T cells sorted from blood. Subset of the sample: CD45RA+ positively selected. The sequence derives from a man aged 25-45 years in good health. The CDR3 spells CASSFRPKGDTQYF. The CDR3 DNA reads as TGTGCCAGCAGCTTCCGACCCAAAGGAGATACGCAGTATTTT. The entire variable domain, with the rest obtained from reference TRBV7-2 and TRBJ2-3, is as follows: GAGVSQSPSNKVTEKGKDVELRCDPISGHTALYWYRQSLGQGLEFLIYFQGNSAPDKSGLPSDRFSAERTGGSVSTLTIQRTQQEDSAVYLCASSFRPKGDTQYFGPGTRLTVL.